The sequence of this T cell receptor beta chain was determined in a study of blood T cell repertoires in COVID-19. The CDR3 is 13 amino acids. V trimming: 7 bases; J trimming: 7 bases; junction bases outside the gene matches: 8. Germline CDR1 SGHTA, CDR2 FQGNSA. Profiled with immunoSEQ multiplex PCR; TCRdb holds only in-frame clones, not every one. This sample carries 250,000 to 300,000 clones, 81% of them seen once, and the ten largest clones take under 3%. The sample was peripheral blood. The source of this sequence is a woman aged 60-70 years with active or convalescent COVID-19. The chain has TRBV7-2 and TRBJ2-5, with 8 bases fitting TRBD1. The DNA for the CDR3 is TGTGCCAGCAACAAGGACAGGGTGGGGACCCAGTACTTC. This codes for CASNKDRVGTQYF.